This TCR beta chain was recorded in a study of cytomegalovirus exposure and HLA in healthy donors. Findings of the study overall: Sequence variants that were highly shared formed a cluster that was likely a sequencing artifact. According to reports, the classifier identified cytomegalovirus status with high specificity and sensitivity. Confirmation in vitro established that a few CMV-associated chains were specific for CMV antigens.

Although they were nominally healthy when sampled, donors likely had unrecorded immune exposures. Researchers ran the PCR with 60 Vbeta and 13 Jbeta primers. Sequenced by immunoSEQ multiplex PCR; TCRdb stores in-frame clones only, minus some. The table lists about 130,000 clones, 81% of them singletons, with 0.7% in the top ten. Germline loops: CDR1 MNHEY, CDR2 SMNVEV (reference sequence). The germline V and J ends were trimmed by 6 bases and 3 bases, with 18 bases remaining between them. The CDR3 loop spans 16 amino acids. About this clone: The antigen is unknown.

The specimen sequenced was PBMCs. The receptor comes from a young man in good health and CMV-seronegative. The chain has TRBV27 and TRBJ1-3; possibly TRBD1 for D (5 bases). CDR3 protein: CASRKLYDSDGNTIYF. For the CDR3, the DNA is TGTGCCAGCAGAAAACTTTATGACAGTGATGGAAACACCATATATTTT.